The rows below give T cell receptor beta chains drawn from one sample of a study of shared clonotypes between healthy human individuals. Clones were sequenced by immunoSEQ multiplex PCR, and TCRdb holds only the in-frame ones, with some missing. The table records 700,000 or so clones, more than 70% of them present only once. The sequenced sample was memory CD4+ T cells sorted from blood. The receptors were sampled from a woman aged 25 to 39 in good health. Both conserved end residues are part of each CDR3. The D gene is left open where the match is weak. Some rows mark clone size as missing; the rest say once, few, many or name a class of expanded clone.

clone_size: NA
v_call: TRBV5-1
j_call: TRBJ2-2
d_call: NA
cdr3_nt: TGCGCCAGCAGCTTGAGGGCAGCGAACACCGGGGAGCTGTTTTTT
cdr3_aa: CASSLRAANTGELFF

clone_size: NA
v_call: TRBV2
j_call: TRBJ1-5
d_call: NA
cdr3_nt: TGTGCCGCAAGCAGGGAGGGAAGCAATCAGCCCCAGCATTTT
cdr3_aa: CAASREGSNQPQHF

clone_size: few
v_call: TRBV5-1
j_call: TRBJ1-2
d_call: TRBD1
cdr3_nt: TGCGCCAGCAGCGATGGACAGGGGTTTGGCTACACCTTC
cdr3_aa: CASSDGQGFGYTF

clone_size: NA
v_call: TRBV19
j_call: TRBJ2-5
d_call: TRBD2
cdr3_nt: TGTGCCAGTAGCCCTAGCGGGAACGTTGGGGAGACCCAGTACTTC
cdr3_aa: CASSPSGNVGETQYF

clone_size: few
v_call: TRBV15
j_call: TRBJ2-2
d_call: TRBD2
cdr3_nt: TGTGCCACCAGCAGCCTTTACGACAGCGGGAGGAGGTCAAAAACCGGGGAGCTGTTTTTT
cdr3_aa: CATSSLYDSGRRSKTGELFF

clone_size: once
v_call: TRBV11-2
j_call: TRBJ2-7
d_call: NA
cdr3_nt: TGTGCCAGCAGCTCTAATAGGGGGACGCTCTACGAGCAGTACTTC
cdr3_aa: CASSSNRGTLYEQYF

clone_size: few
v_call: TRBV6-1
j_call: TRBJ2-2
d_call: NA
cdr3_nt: TGTGCCAGCAGTGAAAGATCCACCGCCGGGGAGCTGTTTTTT
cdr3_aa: CASSERSTAGELFF

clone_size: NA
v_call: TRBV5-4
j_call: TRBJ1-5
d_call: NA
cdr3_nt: TGTGCCAGCAGCTTGGGGCCAGACCCTAGCAATCAGCCCCAGCATTTT
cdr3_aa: CASSLGPDPSNQPQHF

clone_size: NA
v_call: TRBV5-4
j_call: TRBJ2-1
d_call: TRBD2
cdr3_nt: TGTGCCAGCAGCTCCCCTAGCGGGAGGCTCTACAATGAGCAGTTCTTC
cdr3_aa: CASSSPSGRLYNEQFF

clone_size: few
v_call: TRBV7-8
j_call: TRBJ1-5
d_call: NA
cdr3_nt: TGTGCCAGCAGCAACGAAAACGGGAGCGATCAGCCCCAGCATTTT
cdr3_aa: CASSNENGSDQPQHF

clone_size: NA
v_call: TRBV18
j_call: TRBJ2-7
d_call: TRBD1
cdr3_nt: TGTGCCAGCTCACCCAATCGGGACAGCTATTACGAGCAGTACTTC
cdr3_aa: CASSPNRDSYYEQYF

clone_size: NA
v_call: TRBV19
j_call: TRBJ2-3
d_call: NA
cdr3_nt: TGTGCCAGTAGTGCTTACCTAGTGAGGGGCACAGATACGCAGTATTTT
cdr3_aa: CASSAYLVRGTDTQYF

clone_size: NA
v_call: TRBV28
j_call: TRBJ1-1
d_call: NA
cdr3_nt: TGTGCCAGCAGTTTCGTCGGGGGCACTGAAGCTTTCTTT
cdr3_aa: CASSFVGGTEAFF

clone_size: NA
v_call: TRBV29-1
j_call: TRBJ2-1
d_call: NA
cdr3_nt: TGCAGCGTACGCAGAACAGTGTACAATGAGCAGTTCTTC
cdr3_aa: CSVRRTVYNEQFF

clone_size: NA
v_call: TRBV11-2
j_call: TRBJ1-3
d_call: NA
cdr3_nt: TGTGCCAGCAGCTTAGACCCGGGTATTGGAAACACCATATATTTT
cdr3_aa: CASSLDPGIGNTIYF

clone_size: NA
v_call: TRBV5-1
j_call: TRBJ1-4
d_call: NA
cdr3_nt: TGCGCCAGCAGCTCGGGGCAGGGCAGCCGCTCAACTAATGAAAAACTGTTTTTT
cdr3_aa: CASSSGQGSRSTNEKLFF

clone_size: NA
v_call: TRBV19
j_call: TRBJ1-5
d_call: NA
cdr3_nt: TGTGCCAGTAGTCCCGGGCTTCAAAATCAGCCCCAGCATTTT
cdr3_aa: CASSPGLQNQPQHF

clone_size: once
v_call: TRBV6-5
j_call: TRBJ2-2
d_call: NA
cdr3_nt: TGTGCCAGCAAAAGGGGGGGGGCGCCCACCGGGGAGCTGTTTTTT
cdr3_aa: CASKRGGAPTGELFF

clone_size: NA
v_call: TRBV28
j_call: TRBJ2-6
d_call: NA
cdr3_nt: TGTGCCAGCAGTGACCCTACTGGGGCCAACGTCCTGACTTTC
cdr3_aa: CASSDPTGANVLTF

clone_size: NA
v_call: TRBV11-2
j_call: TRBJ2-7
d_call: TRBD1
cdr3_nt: TGTGCCAGCAGCTTAGATGCCAGGGGGCGGGGCGAGCAGTACTTC
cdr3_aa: CASSLDARGRGEQYF

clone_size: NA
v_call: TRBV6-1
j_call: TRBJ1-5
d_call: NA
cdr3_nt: TGTGCCAGCAGCGGGACCTTCAATCAGCCCCAGCATTTT
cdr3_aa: CASSGTFNQPQHF

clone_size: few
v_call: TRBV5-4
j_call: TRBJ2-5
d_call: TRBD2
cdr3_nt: TGTGCCAGCAGCTCGCATAGCGGGACGTACCAAGAGACCCAGTACTTC
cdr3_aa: CASSSHSGTYQETQYF

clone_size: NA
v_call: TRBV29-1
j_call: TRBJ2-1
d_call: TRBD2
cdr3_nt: TGCAGCGTTAGCGGGGACCGTCCCTCCTACAATGAGCAGTTCTTC
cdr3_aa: CSVSGDRPSYNEQFF

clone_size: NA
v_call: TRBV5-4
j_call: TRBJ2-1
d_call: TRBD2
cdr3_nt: TGTGCCAGCAGCCCGGGGGGACTAGCGGCAAATGAGCAGTTCTTC
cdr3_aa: CASSPGGLAANEQFF

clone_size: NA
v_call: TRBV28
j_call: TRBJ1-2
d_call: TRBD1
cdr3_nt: TGTGCCAGCAGTTTGGGACAGGGGGCCATGGGGGGCTACACCTTC
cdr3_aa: CASSLGQGAMGGYTF

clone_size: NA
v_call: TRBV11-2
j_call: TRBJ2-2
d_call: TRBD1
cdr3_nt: TGTGCCAGCAGCCGCGACAGGGGTGAGCTGTTTTTT
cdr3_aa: CASSRDRGELFF

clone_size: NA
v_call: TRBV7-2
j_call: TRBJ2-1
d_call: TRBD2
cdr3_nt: TGTGCCAGCAGCTCTTTGGCCCTAGTAGCGGGCGAGCAGTTCTTC
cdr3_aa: CASSSLALVAGEQFF

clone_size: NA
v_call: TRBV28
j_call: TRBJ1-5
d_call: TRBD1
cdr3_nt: TGTGCCAGCAGTTTTCCCCGACAGGGACCGCAGCCCCAGCATTTT
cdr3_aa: CASSFPRQGPQPQHF

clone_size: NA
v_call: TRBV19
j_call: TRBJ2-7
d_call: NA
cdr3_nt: TGTGCCAGTAGTATTGCTATAACCTACGAGCAGTACTTC
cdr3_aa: CASSIAITYEQYF

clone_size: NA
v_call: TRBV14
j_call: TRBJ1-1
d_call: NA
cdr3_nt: TGTGCCAGCAGCCGTCCTGAGCCGGGGACTGAAGCTTTCTTT
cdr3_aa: CASSRPEPGTEAFF

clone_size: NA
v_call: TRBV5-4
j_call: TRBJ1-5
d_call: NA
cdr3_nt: TGTGCCAGCAGCCCAACGCCTTATCAGCCCCAGCATTTT
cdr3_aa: CASSPTPYQPQHF

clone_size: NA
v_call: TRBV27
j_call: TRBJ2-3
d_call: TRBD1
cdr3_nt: TGTGCCAGCAGCAGGGGGCTTGAGCAGTATTTT
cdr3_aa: CASSRGLEQYF

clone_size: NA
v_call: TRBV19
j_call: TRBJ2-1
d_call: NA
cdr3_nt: TGTGCCAGTAGTATTTACGGCGATCATGAGCAGTTCTTC
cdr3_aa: CASSIYGDHEQFF

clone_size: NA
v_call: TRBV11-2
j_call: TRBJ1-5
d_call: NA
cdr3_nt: TGTGCCAGCAGCTTGGATCAGGGGATATCGCAGCCCCAGCATTTT
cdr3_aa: CASSLDQGISQPQHF

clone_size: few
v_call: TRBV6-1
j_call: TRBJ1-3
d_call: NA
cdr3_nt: TGTGCCAGCAGTGAATTTAGGGGTTTGGGAAACACCATATATTTT
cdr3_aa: CASSEFRGLGNTIYF

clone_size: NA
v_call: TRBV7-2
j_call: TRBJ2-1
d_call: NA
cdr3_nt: TGTGCCAGCAGCTCTCCCGGGTCCCTCGGCACCTACAATGAGCAGTTCTTC
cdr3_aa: CASSSPGSLGTYNEQFF

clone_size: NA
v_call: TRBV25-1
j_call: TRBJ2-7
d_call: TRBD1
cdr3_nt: TGTGCCAGCAGTGGGACAGGCGGGTTCCACGAGCAGTACTTC
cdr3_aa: CASSGTGGFHEQYF

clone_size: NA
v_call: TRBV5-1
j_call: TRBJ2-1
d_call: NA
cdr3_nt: TGCGCCAGCAGCGCCGACAGCACTTCCTACAATGAGCAGTTCTTC
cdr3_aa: CASSADSTSYNEQFF

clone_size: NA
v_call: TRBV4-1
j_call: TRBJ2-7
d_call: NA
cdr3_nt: TGCGCCAGCAGCCAAGATCGGTTCGAATGGACCTACGAGCAGTACTTC
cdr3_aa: CASSQDRFEWTYEQYF

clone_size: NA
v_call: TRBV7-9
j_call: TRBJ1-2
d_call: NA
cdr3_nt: TGTGCCAGCAGCTCCCAGACGGGGTTGGGGGGCTACACCTTC
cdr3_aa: CASSSQTGLGGYTF

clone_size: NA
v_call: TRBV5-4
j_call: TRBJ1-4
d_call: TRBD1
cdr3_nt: TGTGCCAGCAGCTATTCCGGTGGGACAGAAAAGGAGAATGAAAAACTGTTTTTT
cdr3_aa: CASSYSGGTEKENEKLFF

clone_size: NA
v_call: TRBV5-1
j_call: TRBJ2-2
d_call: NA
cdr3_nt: TGCGCCAGCAGCTTGGAAGTGGGGGCTACCGGGGAGCTGTTTTTT
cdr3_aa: CASSLEVGATGELFF

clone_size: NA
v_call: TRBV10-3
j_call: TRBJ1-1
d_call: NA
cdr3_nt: TGTGCCTCGGGTCCCACAGGGCACACTGAAGCTTTCTTT
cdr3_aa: CASGPTGHTEAFF

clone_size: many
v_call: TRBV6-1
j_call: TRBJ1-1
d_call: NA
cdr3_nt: TGTGCCAGCAGTGATCTAGCCAGGGGACTGTTT
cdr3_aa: CASSDLARGLF

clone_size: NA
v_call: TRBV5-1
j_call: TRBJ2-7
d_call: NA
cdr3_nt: TGCGCCAGCAGCCGGGACAACCCCTACGAGCAGTACTTC
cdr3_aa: CASSRDNPYEQYF

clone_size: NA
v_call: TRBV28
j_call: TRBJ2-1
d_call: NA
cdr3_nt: TGTGCCAGCAGTTTAGGGGGGCCCGGAGGGGGCTACAATGAGCAGTTCTTC
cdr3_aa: CASSLGGPGGGYNEQFF

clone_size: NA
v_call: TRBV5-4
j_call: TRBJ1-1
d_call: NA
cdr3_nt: TGTGCCAGCAGCCTCCGGGAGGGTGAAGCTTTCTTT
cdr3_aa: CASSLREGEAFF

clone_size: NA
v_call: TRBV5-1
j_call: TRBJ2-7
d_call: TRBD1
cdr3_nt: TGCGCCAGCAGCCACCTTAGGGACAGTCGACATGACGAGCAGTACTTC
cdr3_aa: CASSHLRDSRHDEQYF

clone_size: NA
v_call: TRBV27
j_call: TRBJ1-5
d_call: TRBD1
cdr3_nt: TGTGCCAGCAGTCGAGGGACAGGGGATCAGCCCCAGCATTTT
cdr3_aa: CASSRGTGDQPQHF

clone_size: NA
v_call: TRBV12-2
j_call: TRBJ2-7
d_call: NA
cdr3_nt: TGTGCAAGTCGCTTATCGAAGGGTACTGACACATTGCCGGACGAGCAGTACTTC
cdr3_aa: CASRLSKGTDTLPDEQYF

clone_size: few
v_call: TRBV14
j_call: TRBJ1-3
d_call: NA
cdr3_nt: TGTGCCAGCAGCCAAGATATCTCGGGATTTCGAAACACCATATATTTT
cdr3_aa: CASSQDISGFRNTIYF